Following are 21 T cell receptor beta chains from one sample sequenced in a study of T cell repertoires in Merkel cell carcinoma. Data came from immunoSEQ multiplex PCR; TCRdb stores just in-frame clones and leaves some out. The sample shows around 14,000 clones, around four fifths of them seen only once. The sample comprised tumor tissue. The receptors here all came from an adult with Merkel cell carcinoma.

This chain uses TRBV2 with TRBJ1-4; no clear D. V was clipped by 1 base and J by 7 bases, with 13 bases between them. The CDR3 is 15 amino acids. CDR1 is SNHLY and CDR2 is FYNNEI in the germline V gene. CDR3 in amino acids: CASSEGGSLSEKLFF. The CDR3 coding sequence is TGTGCCAGCAGTGAAGGAGGGAGCCTGAGTGAAAAACTGTTTTTT.

A word on this clone: Other DNA sequences of this sample code for an identical CDR3. The rearrangement uses TRBV24-1 and TRBJ1-2, with D perhaps matching TRBD1 (6 bases). Trimming shortened V by 5 bases and J by 2 bases, and 8 bases separated the two germline ends. This CDR3 region has 13 residues. The V gene's germline CDR1 is KGHDR and CDR2 SFDVKD. CDR3 amino acids: CATSAGANYGYTF. CDR3 nucleotides: TGTGCCACCAGTGCAGGGGCCAACTATGGCTACACCTTC.

Worth noting for this clone: A junction end diverges from the germline sequence, so it may reflect a read error. This sequence joins TRBV7-2 and TRBJ2-7; D gene uncertain. The CDR3 covers 12 residues. CDR1 and CDR2 from the germline V gene are SGHTA and FQGNSA. The CDR3: CASSLNGRSMDF. The DNA for the CDR3 is TGTGCCAGCAGCTTAAACGGACGTTCCATGGACTTC.

The rearrangement links TRBV5-8 to TRBJ1-2; 8 bases are shared with TRBD1. The germline CDR1 and CDR2 sequences are SGHTS and YDEGEE. Germline trimming cut 0 bases from V and 4 bases from J; bases unmatched to any gene: 2. The CDR3 sequence is 14 residues long. CDR3 bases: TGTGCCAGCAGCTTGGAGACAGGGGTCTATGGCTACACCTTC. Amino acid sequence: CASSLETGVYGYTF.

This rearrangement joins TRBV15 to TRBJ1-5; tentatively, D is TRBD1 (6 bases). The CDR3 totals 15 residues. Germline lookup yields CDR1 LNHNV and CDR2 YYDKDF (reference sequence). The germline V and J ends were trimmed by 0 bases and 3 bases, with 9 bases remaining between them. The CDR3 region has the DNA TGTGCCACCAGCAGAGATAAGGGGGACAATCAGCCCCAGCATTTT. This sequence encodes CATSRDKGDNQPQHF.

In its sample, this clone was seen a few times. The V and J genes are TRBV15 and TRBJ1-2, with D possibly TRBD1 on 5 matching bases. This CDR3 spans 15 amino acids. The germline V gene encodes CDR1 LNHNV and CDR2 YYDKDF (reference sequence). V dropped 3 bases and J dropped 2 bases, with 13 bases sitting between them. The DNA for the CDR3 is TGTGCCACCAGCAGGGACTGGACACTCAACTATGGCTACACCTTC. This sequence encodes CATSRDWTLNYGYTF.

The chain is built from TRBV6-5 and TRBJ2-7; D is uncertain. Germline V gene data show CDR1 as MNHEY and CDR2 as SVGAGI. The CDR3 covers 14 residues. Trimming removed 6 bases at V and 2 bases at J, with 14 bases between. The CDR3 nucleotides are TGTGCCAGCAGCGCAACGGGCTACACCTACGAGCAGTACTTC. It encodes CASSATGYTYEQYF.

V is TRBV5-1 and J is TRBJ2-2, with D possibly being TRBD2 (5 bases). The V gene's germline CDR1 is SGHRS and CDR2 YFSETQ. With 6 bases removed from V and 0 bases from J, the gap between germline ends came to 12 bases. CDR3 length equals 15 residues. The CDR3 loop is CASTWEPANTGELFF. The CDR3 bases are TGCGCCAGCACCTGGGAGCCCGCGAACACCGGGGAGCTGTTTTTT.

The rearrangement joins TRBV6-6 to TRBJ1-5, with 10 bases fitting TRBD1. The V and J ends lost 5 bases and 0 bases, in that order; junction bases with no gene match: 10. The CDR3 spans 18 residues. Per the germline V gene, CDR1 is MNHNY and CDR2 is SVGAGI (reference sequence). The CDR3: CASSPGTGVLYSNQPQHF. The CDR3 nucleotides read TGTGCCAGCAGTCCCGGGACAGGGGTTCTCTATAGCAATCAGCCCCAGCATTTT.

The gene calls are TRBV7-2 and TRBJ2-7; 12 bases match TRBD2. Germline CDR1 and CDR2: SGHTA and FQGNSA. This CDR3 is 16 amino acids long. V shed 5 bases and J 4 bases; nucleotides not matched to a gene: 9. CDR3 sequence reads: CASSPRLAGESYEQYF. In DNA form, the CDR3 reads TGTGCCAGCAGCCCCCGACTAGCGGGAGAATCGTACGAGCAGTACTTC.

The CDR3 protein is CASSPKPGHTDTQYF. For the CDR3, the DNA is TGTGCCAGCTCACCAAAGCCAGGACACACAGATACGCAGTATTTT. The rearrangement uses TRBV18 and TRBJ2-3, with a tentative D call TRBD1 (5 bases). The germline V and J ends were trimmed by 2 bases and 2 bases, with 11 bases remaining between them. The CDR3 has 15 residues. Germline lookup yields CDR1 KGHSH and CDR2 LQKENI.

The chain is built from TRBV24-1 and TRBJ1-5; possible D gene TRBD1, 6 bases. Trimming stripped 3 bases from V and 10 bases from J, with 21 bases between. The CDR3 covers 16 residues. Germline-derived CDR1 and CDR2 are KGHDR and SFDVKD. CDR3 region: CATSDSKTGRGTPQHF. Here the CDR3 DNA reads TGTGCCACCAGTGATAGTAAGACAGGTCGCGGGACTCCCCAGCATTTT.

CDR3 nucleotides: TGCAGTGCTAGTCACCTTTATAGCAATCAGCCCCAGCATTTT. Residues: CSASHLYSNQPQHF. The genes are TRBV20-1 and TRBJ1-5, with unresolved D. Deletions cut 3 bases from V and 0 bases from J, with 9 bases between. Per germline, CDR1 DFQATT and CDR2 SNEGSKA (reference sequence). This CDR3 spans 14 amino acids.

The rearrangement uses TRBV7-6 and TRBJ2-1, with D hard to call. V shed 5 bases and J shed 1 base, with 6 bases lying between them. CDR3 length: 13 residues. The germline CDR1 and CDR2 sequences are SGHVS and FNYEAQ. The DNA for the CDR3 is TGTGCCAGCAGCCTAGGGTCCTACAATGAGCAGTTCTTC. This encodes CASSLGSYNEQFF.

This chain connects TRBV5-4 to TRBJ2-3; D remains ambiguous. Germline values: CDR1 SGHNT, CDR2 YYREEE (reference sequence). This CDR3 has 15 residues. The V end lost 2 bases, the J end lost 3 bases, and 13 bases lay between the germline ends. CDR3 bases: TGTGCCAGCAGCTTTGGGCAAACACGGACAGATACGCAGTATTTT. Translation gives CASSFGQTRTDTQYF.

This clone appeared a few times. DNA of the CDR3: TGTGCCAGCAGTTTAGGCAAAACTGTCTACAATGAGCAGTTCTTC. Translating it yields CASSLGKTVYNEQFF. The chain employs TRBV27 and TRBJ2-1; D gene ambiguous. Trimming removed 2 bases from V and 3 bases from J, with 11 bases in between. The CDR3 consists of 15 residues. Germline lookup yields CDR1 MNHEY and CDR2 SMNVEV (reference sequence).

The rearrangement joins TRBV6-2 or TRBV6-3 to TRBJ2-3, with D unclear. Trimming cost V 6 bases and J 2 bases, with 6 bases left between them. Germline V lookup: CDR1 MNHEY, CDR2 SVGEGT. There are 12 residues in the CDR3. The CDR3 region has the DNA TGTGCCAGCAGCCAAGCCACAGATACGCAGTATTTT. It specifies CASSQATDTQYF.

The rearrangement links TRBV18 to TRBJ2-2; 9 nucleotides match TRBD1. The germline gives CDR1 KGHSH, CDR2 LQKENI. The CDR3 sequence is 16 residues long. V shed 4 bases and J 1 base; nucleotides not matched to a gene: 4. CDR3 amino acids: CASSRGQGWNTGELFF. DNA of the CDR3: TGTGCCAGCTCACGCGGACAGGGGTGGAACACCGGGGAGCTGTTTTTT. Full variable domain (outside the CDR3, taken from reference TRBV18 and TRBJ2-2): NAGVMQNPRHLVRRRGQEARLRCSPMKGHSHVYWYRQLPEEGLKFMVYLQKENIIDESGMPKERFSAEFPKEGPSILRIQQVVRGDSAAYFCASSRGQGWNTGELFFGEGSRLTVL.

This chain links TRBV24-1 with TRBJ2-1; D possibly corresponds to TRBD1 (5 bases). The CDR3 is 16 residues long. Trimming shortened V by 3 bases and J by 6 bases, and 17 bases separated the two germline ends. Per the germline V gene, CDR1 is KGHDR and CDR2 is SFDVKD. The CDR3 protein is CATSDLGTGKANEQFF. The DNA of the CDR3 is TGTGCCACCAGTGATCTCGGCACAGGTAAAGCCAATGAGCAGTTCTTC.

The chain carries TRBV4-2 and TRBJ2-7; 12 bases are a match to TRBD1. The CDR3 totals 18 residues. With V trimmed by 3 bases and J by 2 bases, 11 bases remained unmatched. Germline loops: CDR1 LGHNA, CDR2 YNFKEQ. The CDR3 is CASSHPSGTGGPTYEQYF. The CDR3 bases are TGTGCCAGCAGCCATCCGAGCGGGACAGGGGGCCCAACCTACGAGCAGTACTTC.

The rearrangement joins TRBV19 to TRBJ1-2; perhaps TRBD1 as D (5 bases). Germline CDR1 reads LNHDA; CDR2 reads SQIVND (reference sequence). The V and J ends lost 8 bases and 4 bases respectively, with 14 bases between them. CDR3 length: 13 residues. CDR3 amino acids: CASFRQGTYGYTF. The CDR3 bases are TGTGCCAGTTTTAGGCAGGGTACCTATGGCTACACCTTC.